This record concerns one T cell receptor beta chain sequence. This record belongs to a study of blood T cell repertoires in COVID-19. Study summary: T cells, B-cell-depleted T cells, or PBMCs provided the cDNA or gDNA that served as material.

Per germline, CDR1 MDHEN and CDR2 SYDVKM. Trimming pared 3 bases from V and 7 bases from J, leaving 12 bases between. The CDR3 sequence is 14 residues long. Sequencing used immunoSEQ multiplex PCR; TCRdb keeps in-frame clones, though not all of them. There are some 70,000 clones in the sample; about 86% occur only once, and roughly 1.4% lies in the top ten. The specimen sequenced was peripheral blood. This clonotype was sampled from a woman aged 60-75 years with acute or convalescent COVID-19. The chain has TRBV28 and TRBJ1-4; possibly TRBD1 for D (5 bases). As DNA, the CDR3 is TGTGCCAGCAGTTTCGCCGGGGGAACTGAAAAACTGTTTTTT. This translates into CASSFAGGTEKLFF. The whole variable domain, filled in from reference TRBV28 and TRBJ1-4, reads DVKVTQSSRYLVKRTGEKVFLECVQDMDHENMFWYRQDPGLGLRLIYFSYDVKMKEKGDIPEGYSVSREKKERFSLILESASTNQTSMYLCASSFAGGTEKLFFGSGTQLSVL.